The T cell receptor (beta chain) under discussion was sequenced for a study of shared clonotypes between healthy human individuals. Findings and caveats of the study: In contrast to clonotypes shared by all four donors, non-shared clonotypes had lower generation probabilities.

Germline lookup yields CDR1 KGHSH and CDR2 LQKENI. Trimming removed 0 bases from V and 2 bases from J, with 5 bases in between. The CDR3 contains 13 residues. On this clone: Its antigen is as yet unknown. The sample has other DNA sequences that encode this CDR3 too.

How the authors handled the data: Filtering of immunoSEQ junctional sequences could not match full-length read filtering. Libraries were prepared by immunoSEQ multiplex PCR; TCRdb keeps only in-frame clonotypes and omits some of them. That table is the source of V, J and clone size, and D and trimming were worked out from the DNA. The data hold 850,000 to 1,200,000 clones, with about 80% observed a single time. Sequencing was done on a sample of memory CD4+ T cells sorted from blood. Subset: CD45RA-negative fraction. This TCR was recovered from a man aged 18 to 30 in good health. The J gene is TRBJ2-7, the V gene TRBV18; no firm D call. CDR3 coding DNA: TGTGCCAGCTCACCACCTGCAGCCTACGAGCAGTACTTC. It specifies CASSPPAAYEQYF. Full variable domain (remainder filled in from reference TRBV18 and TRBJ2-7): NAGVMQNPRHLVRRRGQEARLRCSPMKGHSHVYWYRQLPEEGLKFMVYLQKENIIDESGMPKERFSAEFPKEGPSILRIQQVVRGDSAAYFCASSPPAAYEQYFGPGTRLTVT.